Following are 22 T cell receptor beta chains from one sample sequenced in a study of human T cells and chemical hapten exposure. TCRdb processed the RACE reads anew with MiXCR; each CDR3 protein has one entry. The sample has approximately 92,000 distinct CDR3 sequences; roughly 11% are singletons. Time point in this sample: patch test 2, 6 weeks after DPC sensitization. Regarding treatment: therapeutic diphenylcyclopropenone sensitization with weekly scalp DPC. The starting material was whole blood, obtained in connection with sensitization to the hapten diphenylcyclopropenone (DPC). The receptors come from a woman in her thirties or forties with alopecia areata. Some clones in this sample may be carry-over from other donors' samples.

This clonotype was detected many times. This chain uses TRBV7-2 with TRBJ2-5, with D unclear. The CDR3 loop spans 13 amino acids. V was trimmed by 2 bases and J by 5 bases, leaving 9 bases between them. Germline V lookup: CDR1 SGHTA, CDR2 FQGNSA. In DNA, the CDR3 is TGTGCCAGCAGCTTATCCGGGTTTGAGACCCAGTACTTC. Translating gives CASSLSGFETQYF.

The V call is TRBV29-1, the J call TRBJ2-1; D gene unclear. Germline assignment: CDR1 SQVTM and CDR2 ANQGSEA. Trimming removed 4 bases at V and 1 base at J, with 11 bases between. The CDR3 is 14 residues long. DNA of the CDR3: TGCAGCGTTGGTGTCAGACCTTCCTACAATGAGCAGTTCTTC. This codes for CSVGVRPSYNEQFF.

This clonotype has ten or more counts. The rearrangement links TRBV20-1 to TRBJ1-1; 7 bases line up with TRBD1. Germline values: CDR1 DFQATT, CDR2 SNEGSKA (reference sequence). With V trimmed by 1 base and J by 5 bases, 7 bases remained unmatched. The CDR3 has 14 residues. CDR3 region: CSARAAGGGTEAFF. CDR3 bases: TGCAGTGCTAGAGCGGCAGGGGGAGGGACTGAAGCTTTCTTT.

Here the CDR3 reads CATSARAPRTSGETQYF. The CDR3 region has the DNA TGTGCCACCAGCGCGAGGGCCCCACGGACCTCAGGGGAGACCCAGTACTTC. V is TRBV24-1 and J is TRBJ2-5; D is perhaps TRBD1 or TRBD2 (5 bases each). The V end lost 7 bases, the J end lost 5 bases, and 25 bases lay between the germline ends. The CDR3 length is 17 residues. Germline V gene sequence: CDR1 KGHDR, CDR2 SFDVKD.

Remarks on this clonotype: A much bigger clone sits one base away, suggesting this may be a read error. The J gene is TRBJ1-1, the V gene TRBV7-3; D gene uncertain. Germline CDR1 reads SGHTA; CDR2 reads FQGTGA. Trimming cost V 4 bases and J 1 base, with 7 bases left between them. The CDR3 consists of 13 residues. CDR3 bases: TGTGCCAGCAGCTACTCAGAGAACACTGAAGCTTTCTTT. Translating it yields CASSYSENTEAFF.

This chain joins TRBV7-2 and TRBJ1-3, with D unresolved. The V gene lost 4 bases and the J gene lost 8 bases, with 15 bases spanning the gap. CDR1 SGHTA and CDR2 FQGNSA come from the germline V gene. This CDR3 is built from 14 residues. The CDR3 loop is CASSSGLPVHTIYF. The DNA for the CDR3 is TGTGCCAGCAGCTCCGGACTGCCGGTACACACCATATATTTT.

This clonotype was observed a few times. The chain couples TRBV6-2 or TRBV6-3 to TRBJ1-6, with 7 bases identical to TRBD1. The CDR3 covers 13 residues. Trimming at V came to 4 bases and at J to 8 bases, leaving 2 bases not matched to a gene. Germline CDR1 reads MNHEY; CDR2 reads SVGEGT. CDR3 region: CASSSRGYSPLHF. The DNA for the CDR3 is TGTGCCAGCAGTTCCAGGGGGTATTCACCCCTCCACTTT.

This clonotype was counted between two and nine times. The gene calls are TRBV6-1 and TRBJ1-2, with 9 bases aligning to TRBD1. J gave up 6 bases and V 3 bases, and 8 bases lay outside the gene matches. Germline V lookup: CDR1 MNHNS, CDR2 SASEGT. The CDR3 consists of 15 residues. CDR3 loop: CASSDYPTGGHGYTF. CDR3 nucleotide sequence: TGTGCCAGCAGTGACTATCCCACAGGGGGCCATGGCTACACCTTC.

The chain joins TRBV4-1 to TRBJ2-7, with D perhaps TRBD2 (5 bases). Trimming took off 2 bases at V and 2 bases at J, with 16 bases between the two ends. This CDR3 comprises 16 residues. Looked up from germline, CDR1 is MGHRA and CDR2 is YSYEKL. The CDR3 loop is CASSQSPSSRTYEQYF. CDR3 sequence (DNA): TGCGCCAGCAGCCAATCGCCTAGCTCCCGAACCTACGAGCAGTACTTC.

This clonotype was counted ten times or more. The chain recombines TRBV28 with TRBJ2-3; the D gene is possibly TRBD2 (5 bases). Looked up from germline, CDR1 is MDHEN and CDR2 is SYDVKM. There are 11 residues in the CDR3. The V and J ends lost 6 bases and 6 bases respectively, with 7 bases between them. The CDR3 here is CASRRDDTQYF. CDR3 coding DNA: TGTGCCAGCAGGAGGGATGATACGCAGTATTTT.

This clonotype was recorded at least ten times. The J gene is TRBJ2-3, the V gene TRBV6-5, with D maybe TRBD1 (5 bases). V lost 7 bases to trimming and J lost 2 bases, with 16 bases between them. CDR1 is MNHEY, CDR2 SVGAGI, per germline. The CDR3 totals 15 residues. As DNA, the CDR3 is TGTGCCAGCACCGACATTCAGGGTTTCACAGATACGCAGTATTTT. Translating gives CASTDIQGFTDTQYF.

V gene TRBV7-9 combines with J gene TRBJ1-2; tentatively, D is TRBD1 (6 bases). Germline V CDR1 and CDR2: SEHNR, FQNEAQ (reference sequence). The V end lost 5 bases, the J end lost 3 bases, and 16 bases lay between the germline ends. The CDR3 has 15 residues. CDR3: CASSLPRGPYYGYTF. CDR3 in DNA: TGTGCCAGCAGCCTTCCCCGGGGGCCCTACTATGGCTACACCTTC.

The gene calls are TRBV10-3 and TRBJ1-5, with D unresolved. The germline V and J ends were trimmed by 0 bases and 0 bases, with 9 bases remaining between them. This CDR3 comprises 16 residues. Germline loops: CDR1 ENHRY, CDR2 SYGVKD. CDR3 in amino acids: CAISESFSPSNQPQHF. The CDR3 bases are TGTGCCATCAGTGAGTCTTTTTCACCTAGCAATCAGCCCCAGCATTTT.

This chain joins TRBV29-1 and TRBJ1-1; 8 bases map to TRBD1. The germline V gene encodes CDR1 SQVTM and CDR2 ANQGSEA. This CDR3 spans 14 amino acids. Trimming at V came to 7 bases and at J to 5 bases, leaving 12 bases not matched to a gene. This chain's CDR3 is CSGRGQGGTTEAFF. As DNA, the CDR3 is TGCAGCGGTAGAGGACAGGGAGGAACGACTGAAGCTTTCTTT.

The chain recombines TRBV29-1 with TRBJ1-3; possible D gene TRBD1, 5 bases. V dropped 6 bases and J dropped 4 bases, with 16 bases sitting between them. Germline CDR1 is SQVTM and CDR2 is ANQGSEA. CDR3 size: 14 residues. CDR3 coding DNA: TGCAGCGTAGACAGTGAAGGAGGAGGAAACACCATATATTTT. Encoded protein: CSVDSEGGGNTIYF.

This clonotype was seen just once. V is TRBV6-5 and J is TRBJ1-6; unclear D gene. This CDR3 has 17 amino acids. The ends were cut back, 0 bases at V and 5 bases at J, with 14 bases in the middle. Germline CDR1 is MNHEY and CDR2 is SVGAGI. CDR3 residues: CASSYSLAPAHNSPLHF. In nucleotides, the CDR3 is TGTGCCAGCAGTTACTCTTTAGCCCCGGCCCATAATTCACCCCTCCACTTT.

This clonotype was detected only once. V gene TRBV11-2 combines with J gene TRBJ1-4; D may be TRBD1 (5 bases). Per germline, CDR1 SGHAT and CDR2 FQNNGV. The CDR3 extends over 14 amino acids. Trimming cost V 1 base and J 10 bases, with 13 bases left between them. The CDR3 DNA follows: TGTGCCAGCAGCTTAGGGGACGGTGGACGAAAACTGTTTTTT. It specifies CASSLGDGGRKLFF.

This clonotype was picked up many times. The V and J genes are TRBV29-1 and TRBJ2-7; TRBD1 is a possible D gene (6 bases). Trimming pared 0 bases from V and 6 bases from J, leaving 9 bases between. The germline CDR1 and CDR2 sequences are SQVTM and ANQGSEA. This CDR3 contains 12 residues. This chain's CDR3 is CSVEDRGGEQYF. In DNA form, the CDR3 reads TGCAGCGTTGAAGACAGGGGCGGCGAGCAGTACTTC.

Details on this clonotype: A single base separates this from a much larger clone, so it may be a read error. Because it lacks the conserved phenylalanine or tryptophan at the end, this CDR3 is likely a read error. The CDR3 here is CASSLKQGRDGYTS. CDR3 nucleotides: TGTGCCAGCAGCCTGAAACAGGGTAGAGATGGCTACACCTCC. The chain is built from TRBV5-4 and TRBJ1-2; possibly TRBD1 for D (6 bases). The germline V gene encodes CDR1 SGHNT and CDR2 YYREEE (reference sequence). The CDR3 length is 14 residues. V lost 4 bases and J 6 bases, leaving 16 bases between the germline ends.

This clonotype was recorded at least ten times. V and J are TRBV6-2 or TRBV6-3 and TRBJ1-1, with D possibly matching TRBD1 (5 bases). The CDR3 runs 12 residues. Germline values: CDR1 MNHEY, CDR2 SVGEGT. Trimming took 6 bases from V and 7 from J, leaving 12 bases between them. The CDR3 reads CASRDTPGEAFF. In DNA, the CDR3 is TGTGCCAGCAGGGACACTCCAGGTGAAGCTTTCTTT.

This clonotype was counted a few times. The V gene is TRBV2, the J gene TRBJ1-2; unclear D gene. V was shortened by 1 base and J by 4 bases, with 13 bases between the two germline ends. This CDR3 has 15 amino acids. CDR1 and CDR2 (germline): SNHLY, FYNNEI. Written as DNA, the CDR3 is TGTGCCAGCAGTGAAGAGGACCATATCCCCTATGGCTACACCTTC. Its translation: CASSEEDHIPYGYTF.

This clonotype was seen ten or more times. This chain joins TRBV20-1 and TRBJ1-5; D possibly corresponds to TRBD1 (5 bases). This CDR3 region has 14 residues. V lost 5 bases to trimming and J lost 0 bases, with 11 bases between them. Germline CDR1 and CDR2: DFQATT and SNEGSKA (reference sequence). This CDR3 reads CSAGDYDSNQPQHF. The CDR3 DNA reads as TGCAGTGCTGGGGACTACGATAGCAATCAGCCCCAGCATTTT.